This entry describes one TCR beta chain. This sample is part of a study of Ad26.COV2.S vaccination and SARS-CoV-2 variants. Germline V gene data show CDR1 as MNHGY and CDR2 as SVAAGI. The CDR3 is made up of 14 amino acids. V lost 10 bases and J 3 bases, leaving 19 bases between the germline ends. Treatment reported: roughly 18 received Ad26.COV2.S at low or high dose, single or two shots; about 5 received placebo; per-sample allocation not given. Sample collection was performed on day 63 after the first vaccine or placebo injection. Only in-frame clones appear in the TCRdb table, and some are missing; sequencing was by immunoSEQ multiplex PCR. Among hundreds of thousands of clones, around 90% were seen once, and the ten largest hold about 1.5%.

This chain joins TRBV6-9 and TRBJ2-7, with D tentatively TRBD1 or TRBD2 (5 bases each). Sample: peripheral blood, taken in a trial of Ad26.COV2.S vaccine versus placebo. This sequence was found in a person aged 18-65 years who received the Ad26.COV2.S COVID-19 vaccine or a placebo. The CDR3, as DNA: TGTGCCATTTGTCCGGGGCTAGCCTACTACGAGCAGTACTTC. Protein sequence: CAICPGLAYYEQYF.